What follows describes a single T cell receptor (beta chain). The data were obtained in a study of blood T cell repertoires in COVID-19. Study overall: From T cells, B-cell-depleted T cells, or PBMCs came the material, which was cDNA or gDNA.

Method: immunoSEQ multiplex PCR; TCRdb's copy keeps in-frame clones and lacks some. This sample has 200,000 to 300,000 clones, with 65% to 90% found just once. Sequenced sample: peripheral blood. This sequence originates from a man aged 45-65 years with COVID-19, enrolled during active disease.

The chain's CDR3 is CASSLRTSGATDTQYF. CDR3 coding DNA: TGCGCCAGCAGCTTGAGGACTAGCGGGGCGACAGATACGCAGTATTTT. The chain joins TRBV5-1 to TRBJ2-3; 12 positions agree with TRBD2. V was pared by 1 base and J by 3 bases, with 3 bases of the junction left unmatched. The germline CDR1 and CDR2 sequences are SGHRS and YFSETQ. This CDR3 spans 16 amino acids.